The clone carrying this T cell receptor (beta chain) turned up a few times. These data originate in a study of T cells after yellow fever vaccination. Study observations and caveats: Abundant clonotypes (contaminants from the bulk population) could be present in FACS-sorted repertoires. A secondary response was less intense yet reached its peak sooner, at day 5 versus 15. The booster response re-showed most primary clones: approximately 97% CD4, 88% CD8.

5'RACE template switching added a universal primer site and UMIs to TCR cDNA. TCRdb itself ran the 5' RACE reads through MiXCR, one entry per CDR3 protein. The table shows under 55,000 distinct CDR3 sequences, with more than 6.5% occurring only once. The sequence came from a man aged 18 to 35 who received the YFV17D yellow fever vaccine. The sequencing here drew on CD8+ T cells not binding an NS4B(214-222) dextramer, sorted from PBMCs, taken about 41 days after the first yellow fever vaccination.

Here the CDR3 DNA reads TGCAGCGCCCGAGCGAGGGTTGGGTATGGCTACACCTTC. Translated: CSARARVGYGYTF. The rearrangement uses TRBV29-1 and TRBJ1-2, with unresolved D. The CDR3 is 13 residues long. Germline CDR1 is SQVTM and CDR2 is ANQGSEA. The ends were cut back, 7 bases at V and 5 bases at J, with 17 bases in the middle.